This T cell receptor (beta chain) was documented in a study of blood T cell repertoires in COVID-19. Study in general: Researchers got acute and convalescent COVID-19 samples from the United States, Italy and Spain. PBMCs, B-cell-depleted T cells, or T cells were the source of the cDNA or gDNA that made up the material.

Germline V gene data show CDR1 as LNHDA and CDR2 as SQIVND (reference sequence). Losses at the gene ends were 0 bases for V and 8 bases for J; bases not matched to a gene: 8. The CDR3 runs to 17 residues. Per the original methods: Estimated nucleated cell counts came from reference gene primer amplification. The protocol was immunoSEQ multiplex PCR, while the TCRdb copy is restricted to in-frame clones and leaves out a portion. V, J and clone size are those of that table, while D and trimming were read from the DNA. Of 95,000 to 150,000 clones listed, around 80% are singletons. The clonotype was recovered from a man in his 60s with active or convalescent COVID-19. The material sequenced was peripheral blood. The V and J genes are TRBV19 and TRBJ1-5, with TRBD1 matching over 12 bases. CDR3 DNA: TGTGCCAGTAGTATAGATCGGGGGACAGGGGGCAGAGAGCCCCAGCATTTT. Its translation is CASSIDRGTGGREPQHF. Complete variable domain (other parts from reference TRBV19 and TRBJ1-5): DGGITQSPKYLFRKEGQNVTLSCEQNLNHDAMYWYRQDPGQGLRLIYYSQIVNDFQKGDIAEGYSVSREKKESFPLTVTSAQKNPTAFYLCASSIDRGTGGREPQHFGDGTRLSIL.